Below, 28 T cell receptor beta chains from the same sample are listed, as sequenced in a study of blood T cell repertoires in COVID-19. Some clones are missing from TCRdb's copy, which holds only in-frame ones; the method was immunoSEQ multiplex PCR. Among roughly 150,000 clones listed, approximately 80% were seen once. Sequencing was performed on PBMCs or T cells enriched from blood (not recorded which). Source of these receptors: a man between 65 and 79 years old who had been exposed to COVID-19.

J is TRBJ1-2 and V is TRBV7-9; 8 nucleotides align to TRBD1. Germline trimming cut 3 bases from V and 8 bases from J; bases unmatched to any gene: 8. The CDR3 has 14 amino acids. CDR1 is SEHNR, CDR2 FQNEAQ, per germline (reference sequence). The CDR3 sequence: CASSFFPQGGGYTF. The DNA of the CDR3 is TGTGCCAGCAGCTTCTTCCCACAGGGGGGCGGCTACACCTTC.

The chain combines TRBV19 with TRBJ1-1, with 11 positions matching TRBD1. The CDR3 runs to 14 residues. V shed 6 bases, J shed 4 bases, and the junction held 4 bases outside the gene matches. CDR1 and CDR2 from the germline V gene are LNHDA and SQIVND (reference sequence). The CDR3 loop is CASSRDRGATEAFF. The CDR3 DNA follows: TGTGCCAGTAGCCGGGACAGGGGGGCCACTGAAGCTTTCTTT.

The chain employs TRBV5-8 and TRBJ2-7; possible D gene TRBD1, 5 bases. CDR3 size: 15 residues. V was clipped by 1 base and J by 4 bases, with 15 bases between them. CDR1 SGHTS and CDR2 YDEGEE come from the germline V gene. CDR3 nucleotide sequence: TGTGCCAGCAGCTTGCAGGGATCGGGCGTGTACGAGCAGTACTTC. This codes for CASSLQGSGVYEQYF.

This clone came up a few times. The chain links TRBV12-3 or TRBV12-4 to TRBJ2-7; D gene uncertain. CDR3 length: 12 residues. Trimming cost V 4 bases and J 4 bases, with 8 bases left between them. CDR3 amino acids: CASSSTEYEQYF. The CDR3 nucleotides are TGTGCCAGCAGTTCAACAGAGTACGAGCAGTACTTC.

The CDR3 bases are TGTGCCAGCTCACGCGATGCAGGGTGGGATCAGCCCCAGCATTTT. It encodes CASSRDAGWDQPQHF. The chain joins TRBV18 to TRBJ1-5, with a possible D match to TRBD1 (5 bases). V dropped 4 bases and J dropped 5 bases, with 15 bases sitting between them. CDR3 size: 15 residues. Germline V lookup: CDR1 KGHSH, CDR2 LQKENI.

J is TRBJ1-6 and V is TRBV11-2; D ambiguous. V dropped 8 bases and J dropped 10 bases, with 15 bases sitting between them. This CDR3 is built from 13 residues. In germline, CDR1 is SGHAT, CDR2 FQNNGV. The CDR3 spells CASGTTEWSPLHF. DNA of the CDR3: TGTGCCAGCGGCACCACCGAATGGTCACCCCTCCACTTT.

In nucleotides, the CDR3 is TGTGCCAGCAGCCAATTAGCGGGAGGGAGGTACAATGAGCAGTTCTTC. Protein: CASSQLAGGRYNEQFF. V and J are TRBV3-1 (or the pseudogene TRBV3-2) and TRBJ2-1, with 11 bases identical to TRBD2. The junction had 4 bases not matched to a gene; V was cut back by 2 bases and J by 4 bases. From germline, CDR1 is LGHDT and CDR2 YNNKEL (reference sequence). CDR3 size: 16 residues.

This chain connects TRBV10-2 to TRBJ2-1, with D possibly being TRBD2 (6 bases). CDR1 and CDR2 (germline): WSHSY, SAAADI. V was shortened by 4 bases and J by 15 bases, with 19 bases between the two germline ends. The CDR3 spans 13 residues. The CDR3 sequence: CASSGVGTLKVFF. CDR3 DNA sequence: TGCGCCAGCAGTGGGGTCGGGACTCTGAAGGTGTTCTTC.

Only a few counts were recorded for this clone. The genes are TRBV5-1 and TRBJ2-7; 10 bases map to TRBD2. V trimming: 5 bases; J trimming: 2 bases; junction bases outside the gene matches: 4. CDR1 is SGHRS, CDR2 YFSETQ, per germline. CDR3 length: 14 residues. In DNA form, the CDR3 reads TGCGCCAGCAGGGCCGGGACTAGCGCCTACGAGCAGTACTTC. It is translated as CASRAGTSAYEQYF. The variable domain in full, completed from reference TRBV5-1 and TRBJ2-7, reads KAGVTQTPRYLIKTRGQQVTLSCSPISGHRSVSWYQQTPGQGLQFLFEYFSETQRNKGNFPGRFSGRQFSNSRSEMNVSTLELGDSALYLCASRAGTSAYEQYFGPGTRLTVT.

The V gene is TRBV28, the J gene TRBJ2-2; the D gene is possibly TRBD1 (5 bases). CDR1 is MDHEN, CDR2 SYDVKM, per germline. This CDR3 comprises 15 residues. The germline V and J ends were trimmed by 6 bases and 6 bases, with 17 bases remaining between them. The CDR3 DNA reads TGTGCCAGCAGCCACCCTCAGGGTCTCGCCGGGGAGCTGTTTTTT. Encoded protein: CASSHPQGLAGELFF.

This chain links TRBV18 with TRBJ2-7, with TRBD2 matching over 10 bases. The CDR3 has 15 amino acids. The V segment lost 4 bases and the J segment 5 bases; nucleotides outside the gene matches: 8. CDR1 KGHSH and CDR2 LQKENI come from the germline V gene. The CDR3 is CASSREQLAGNEQYF. The CDR3 DNA reads TGTGCCAGCTCACGGGAACAACTAGCGGGAAACGAGCAGTACTTC.

The genes are TRBV7-2 and TRBJ1-2; D possibly corresponds to TRBD1 (6 bases). Per the germline V gene, CDR1 is SGHTA and CDR2 is FQGNSA. V lost 9 bases, J lost 5 bases, and 13 bases lay in between. The CDR3 is 12 amino acids. The CDR3 DNA is TGTGCCAGTAGGGACACCAGATATGGCTACACCTTC. Amino acids: CASRDTRYGYTF.

V gene TRBV7-2 combines with J gene TRBJ2-2; possible D gene TRBD2, 6 bases. CDR1 SGHTA and CDR2 FQGNSA come from the germline V gene. Trimming pared 4 bases from V and 5 bases from J, leaving 8 bases between. The CDR3 extends over 13 amino acids. CDR3 protein: CASSWGDTGELFF. CDR3 DNA: TGTGCCAGCAGCTGGGGGGATACCGGGGAGCTGTTTTTT.

The chain is built from TRBV5-1 and TRBJ1-4, with D possibly matching TRBD1 (6 bases). The length of the CDR3 is 16 residues. V gave up 0 bases and J gave up 0 bases, with 9 bases separating them. CDR1 SGHRS and CDR2 YFSETQ come from the germline V gene. The CDR3 spells CASSLEQGATNEKLFF. In DNA form, the CDR3 reads TGCGCCAGCAGCTTGGAACAGGGAGCAACTAATGAAAAACTGTTTTTT.

This chain's CDR3 is CASSSSGAGSGYTF. The CDR3, as DNA: TGCGCCAGCAGCTCCTCAGGTGCGGGGAGTGGCTACACCTTC. This rearrangement joins TRBV5-1 to TRBJ1-2, with D unresolved. Trimming stripped 3 bases from V and 7 bases from J, with 16 bases between. Per germline, CDR1 SGHRS and CDR2 YFSETQ. The CDR3 consists of 14 residues.

DNA for the CDR3: TGTGCCACCACCCTCAGGGTCGGTCAGCCCCAGCATTTT. Protein: CATTLRVGQPQHF. The chain joins TRBV19 to TRBJ1-5, with TRBD1 as a possible D gene (5 bases). The CDR3 has 13 amino acids. The germline gives CDR1 LNHDA, CDR2 SQIVND (reference sequence). Trimming left V 10 bases short and J 6 bases short, with 16 bases between.

V gene TRBV5-1 combines with J gene TRBJ2-3; 8 nucleotides match TRBD1. This CDR3 is 14 amino acids long. The junction had 8 bases not matched to a gene; V was cut back by 4 bases and J by 7 bases. The germline CDR1 and CDR2 sequences are SGHRS and YFSETQ. CDR3 DNA: TGCGCCAGCAGCCCGGACAGGGTTAGGTATACGCAGTATTTT. Its translation: CASSPDRVRYTQYF.

The chain couples TRBV18 to TRBJ2-1; possible D gene TRBD1, 5 bases. The V and J ends lost 3 bases and 6 bases respectively, with 21 bases between them. Germline lookup yields CDR1 KGHSH and CDR2 LQKENI. CDR3 length equals 17 residues. The CDR3: CASSPRMGPQGGNEQFF. The CDR3 region has the DNA TGTGCCAGCTCACCTAGGATGGGTCCCCAGGGTGGCAATGAGCAGTTCTTC.

This clone was picked up a small number of times. This chain connects TRBV5-1 to TRBJ2-1, with TRBD2 identical over 7 bases. Losses at the gene ends were 5 bases for V and 4 bases for J; bases not matched to a gene: 6. The length of the CDR3 is 14 residues. From germline, CDR1 is SGHRS and CDR2 YFSETQ. Written as DNA, the CDR3 is TGCGCCAGCAGAGTAGGTAGCGGGTACAATGAGCAGTTCTTC. It specifies CASRVGSGYNEQFF.

The chain links TRBV3-1 (or the pseudogene TRBV3-2) to TRBJ1-2; 10 nucleotides agree with TRBD1. Germline CDR1 is LGHDT and CDR2 is YNNKEL (reference sequence). The CDR3 runs 15 residues. V was pared by 4 bases and J by 11 bases, with 13 bases of the junction left unmatched. The CDR3 DNA reads TGTGCCAGCAGCCCCTGGACAGGGGGGATCTTTGGGTACACCTTC. It codes for CASSPWTGGIFGYTF.

For the CDR3, the DNA is TGCGCCAGCAGTCGTAGCGGGAGCAGGCATCATGAGCAGTTCTTC. It translates to CASSRSGSRHHEQFF. This chain links TRBV10-1 with TRBJ2-1; TRBD2 matches at 9 bases. CDR3 length: 15 residues. J was trimmed by 8 bases and V by 5 bases; bases with no gene match: 10. The germline gives CDR1 WNHNN, CDR2 SYGVQD (reference sequence).

The table lists this clone with a few counts. The chain uses TRBV5-4 and TRBJ2-1; 8 bases align to TRBD2. From germline, CDR1 is SGHNT and CDR2 YYREEE (reference sequence). The J segment lost 2 bases and the V segment lost 0 bases, leaving 1 base of the junction unmatched. The CDR3 sequence is 15 residues long. CDR3 protein: CASSLDGRAYNEQFF. The CDR3 DNA is TGTGCCAGCAGCTTGGACGGGAGGGCCTACAATGAGCAGTTCTTC.

This sequence joins TRBV11-3 and TRBJ2-2; D is unresolved. Germline V gene data show CDR1 as SGHNT and CDR2 as YENEEA. The V end was cut by 5 bases, the J end by 8 bases, with 12 bases between. This CDR3 region has 13 residues. The CDR3 loop reads CASSPSLRGELFF. The CDR3 nucleotides read TGTGCCAGCAGCCCATCCCTGAGGGGGGAGCTGTTTTTT. The whole variable domain, remainder taken from reference TRBV11-3 and TRBJ2-2, is EAGVVQSPRYKIIEKKQPVAFWCNPISGHNTLYWYLQNLGQGPELLIRYENEEAVDDSQLPKDRFSAERLKGVDSTLKIQPAELGDSAVYLCASSPSLRGELFFGEGSRLTVL.

V usage is TRBV3-1 (or the pseudogene TRBV3-2) and J usage is TRBJ1-1; D unresolved. This CDR3 contains 14 residues. V was trimmed by 0 bases and J by 4 bases, leaving 9 bases between them. The germline V gene encodes CDR1 LGHDT and CDR2 YNNKEL (reference sequence). CDR3 region: CASSQDLRITEAFF. The CDR3 DNA reads TGTGCCAGCAGCCAAGATCTCAGAATCACTGAAGCTTTCTTT.

The rearrangement links TRBV12-3 or TRBV12-4 to TRBJ1-2, with TRBD1 identical over 7 bases. Trimming cost V 6 bases and J 7 bases; bases outside gene matches: 8. This CDR3 has 13 amino acids. The CDR3 loop is CASRLDRVGGYTF. CDR3 coding DNA: TGTGCCAGCAGACTAGACAGGGTTGGTGGCTACACCTTC.

This sequence joins TRBV29-1 and TRBJ1-2, with D tentatively TRBD1 (6 bases). The CDR3 is made up of 12 amino acids. V lost 4 bases, J lost 8 bases, and 14 bases lay in between. Per germline, CDR1 SQVTM and CDR2 ANQGSEA. CDR3 in DNA: TGCAGCGTTGTACAGGGTTCATCGGGCTACACCTTC. Its protein product is CSVVQGSSGYTF.

The chain links TRBV7-8 to TRBJ1-1; D is unclear. The V gene's germline CDR1 is SGHVS and CDR2 FQNEAQ. Trimming shortened V by 2 bases and J by 5 bases, and 9 bases separated the two germline ends. The CDR3 loop spans 13 amino acids. The CDR3 nucleotides read TGTGCCAGCAGCTTACCAGCGAGGACTGAAGCTTTCTTT. This codes for CASSLPARTEAFF.

This clone was seen just once. The chain links TRBV2 to TRBJ2-5; D gene ambiguous. Trimming removed 4 bases at V and 4 bases at J, with 4 bases between. The CDR3 is 11 amino acids. Germline loops: CDR1 SNHLY, CDR2 FYNNEI. Here the CDR3 DNA reads TGTGCCAGCAGTGCGGGAGAGACCCAGTACTTC. As protein: CASSAGETQYF. Variable domain in full (rest from reference TRBV2 and TRBJ2-5): EPEVTQTPSHQVTQMGQEVILRCVPISNHLYFYWYRQILGQKVEFLVSFYNNEISEKSEIFDDQFSVERPDGSNFTLKIRSTKLEDSAMYFCASSAGETQYFGPGTRLLVL.